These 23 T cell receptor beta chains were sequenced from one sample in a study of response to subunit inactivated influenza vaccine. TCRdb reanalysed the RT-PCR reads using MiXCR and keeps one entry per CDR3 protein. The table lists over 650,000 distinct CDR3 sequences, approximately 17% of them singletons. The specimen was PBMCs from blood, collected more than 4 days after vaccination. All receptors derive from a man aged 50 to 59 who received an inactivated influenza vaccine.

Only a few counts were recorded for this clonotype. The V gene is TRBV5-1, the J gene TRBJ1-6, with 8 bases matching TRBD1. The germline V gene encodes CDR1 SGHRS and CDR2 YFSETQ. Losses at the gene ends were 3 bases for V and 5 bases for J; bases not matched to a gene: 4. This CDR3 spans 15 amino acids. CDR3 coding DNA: TGCGCCAGCAGCTACGACAGGGGTAATAATTCACCCCTCCACTTT. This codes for CASSYDRGNNSPLHF.

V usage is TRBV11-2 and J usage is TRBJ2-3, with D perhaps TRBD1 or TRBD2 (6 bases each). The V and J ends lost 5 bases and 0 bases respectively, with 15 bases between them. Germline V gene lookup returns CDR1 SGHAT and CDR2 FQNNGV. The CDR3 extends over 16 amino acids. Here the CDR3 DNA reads TGTGCCAGCAGCCTGCCTTGGGGGGCTAGCACAGATACGCAGTATTTT. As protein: CASSLPWGASTDTQYF.

The chain's CDR3 is CASSQAGASGSRGTDTQYF. In nucleotides, the CDR3 is TGTGCCAGCAGCCAAGCTGGGGCTAGCGGGAGTAGGGGCACAGATACGCAGTATTTT. The J gene is TRBJ2-3, the V gene TRBV7-3, with TRBD2 matching over 10 bases. Germline V gene sequence: CDR1 SGHTA, CDR2 FQGTGA. Trimming cost V 5 bases and J 1 base; bases outside gene matches: 15. The length of the CDR3 is 19 residues.

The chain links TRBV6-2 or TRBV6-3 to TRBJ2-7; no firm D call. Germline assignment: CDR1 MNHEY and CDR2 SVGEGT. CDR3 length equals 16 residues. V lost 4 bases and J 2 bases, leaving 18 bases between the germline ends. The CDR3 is CASSSQIRSGTYEQYF. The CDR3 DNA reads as TGTGCCAGCAGTTCTCAGATTCGGTCTGGGACCTACGAGCAGTACTTC.

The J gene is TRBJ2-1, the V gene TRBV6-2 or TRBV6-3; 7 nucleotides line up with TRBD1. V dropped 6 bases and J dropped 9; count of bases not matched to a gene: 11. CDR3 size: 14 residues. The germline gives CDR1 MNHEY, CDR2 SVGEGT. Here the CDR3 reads CASSLTATGTEQFF. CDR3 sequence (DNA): TGTGCCAGCAGCCTAACGGCGACAGGGACTGAGCAGTTCTTC.

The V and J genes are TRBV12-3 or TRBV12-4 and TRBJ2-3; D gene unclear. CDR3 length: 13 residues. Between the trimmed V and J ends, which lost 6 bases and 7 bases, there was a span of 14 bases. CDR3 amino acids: CASSNTRPNTQYF. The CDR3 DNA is TGTGCCAGCAGCAACACACGGCCAAATACGCAGTATTTT.

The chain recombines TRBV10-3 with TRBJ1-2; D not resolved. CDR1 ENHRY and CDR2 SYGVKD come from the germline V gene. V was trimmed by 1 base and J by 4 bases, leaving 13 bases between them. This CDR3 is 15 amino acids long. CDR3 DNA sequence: TGTGCCATCAGTGAGTTGGATCCCAAAGGCTATGGCTACACCTTC. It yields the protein CAISELDPKGYGYTF.

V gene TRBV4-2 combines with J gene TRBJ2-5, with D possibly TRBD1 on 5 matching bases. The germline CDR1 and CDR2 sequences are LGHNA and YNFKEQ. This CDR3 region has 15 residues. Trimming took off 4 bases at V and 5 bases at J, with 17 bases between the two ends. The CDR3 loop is CASSLHRARAETQYF. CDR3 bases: TGTGCCAGCAGCCTCCACCGAGCCAGGGCGGAGACCCAGTACTTC.

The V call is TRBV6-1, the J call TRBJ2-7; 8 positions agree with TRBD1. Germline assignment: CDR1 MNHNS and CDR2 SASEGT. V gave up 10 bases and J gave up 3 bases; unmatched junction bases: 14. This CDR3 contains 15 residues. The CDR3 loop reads CATMNRGFKVYEQYF. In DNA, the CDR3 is TGTGCCACCATGAACAGGGGGTTTAAAGTCTACGAGCAGTACTTC.

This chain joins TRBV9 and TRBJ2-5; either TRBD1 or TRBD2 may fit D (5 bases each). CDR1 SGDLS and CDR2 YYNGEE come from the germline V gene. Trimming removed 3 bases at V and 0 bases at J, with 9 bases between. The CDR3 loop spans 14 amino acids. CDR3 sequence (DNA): TGTGCCAGCAGCGGAGGGACGAACCAAGAGACCCAGTACTTC. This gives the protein CASSGGTNQETQYF.

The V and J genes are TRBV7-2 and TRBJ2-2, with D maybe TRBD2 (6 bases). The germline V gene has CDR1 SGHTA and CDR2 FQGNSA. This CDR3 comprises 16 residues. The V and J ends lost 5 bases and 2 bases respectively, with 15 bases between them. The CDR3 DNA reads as TGTGCCAGCAGCCCACACCCGGGAGAAAACACCGGGGAGCTGTTTTTT. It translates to CASSPHPGENTGELFF.

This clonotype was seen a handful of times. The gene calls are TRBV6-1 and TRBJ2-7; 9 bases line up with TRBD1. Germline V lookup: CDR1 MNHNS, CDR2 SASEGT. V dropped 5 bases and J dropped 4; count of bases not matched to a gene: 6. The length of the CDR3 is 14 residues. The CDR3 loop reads CASSRTGGEYEQYF. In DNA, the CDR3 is TGTGCCAGCAGTCGAACAGGGGGCGAATACGAGCAGTACTTC.

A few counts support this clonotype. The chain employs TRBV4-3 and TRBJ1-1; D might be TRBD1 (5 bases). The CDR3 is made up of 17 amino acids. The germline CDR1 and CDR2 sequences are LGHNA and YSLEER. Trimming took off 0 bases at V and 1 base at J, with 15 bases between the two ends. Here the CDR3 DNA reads TGCGCCAGCAGCCAAGATCTGAAGTGGACAAAGAACACTGAAGCTTTCTTT. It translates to CASSQDLKWTKNTEAFF.

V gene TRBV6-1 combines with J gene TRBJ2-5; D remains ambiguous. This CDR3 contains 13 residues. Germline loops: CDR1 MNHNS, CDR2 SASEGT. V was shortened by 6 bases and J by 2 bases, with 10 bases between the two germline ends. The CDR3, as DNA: TGTGCCAGCAGGCGGACCCTGCAAGAGACCCAGTACTTC. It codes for CASRRTLQETQYF.

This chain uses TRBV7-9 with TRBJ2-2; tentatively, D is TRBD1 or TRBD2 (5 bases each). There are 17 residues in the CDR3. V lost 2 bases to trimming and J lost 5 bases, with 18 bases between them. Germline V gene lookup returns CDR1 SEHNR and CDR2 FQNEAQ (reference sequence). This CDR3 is CASSLRPHGARTGELFF. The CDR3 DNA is TGTGCCAGCAGCTTAAGGCCCCACGGGGCGAGGACCGGGGAGCTGTTTTTT.

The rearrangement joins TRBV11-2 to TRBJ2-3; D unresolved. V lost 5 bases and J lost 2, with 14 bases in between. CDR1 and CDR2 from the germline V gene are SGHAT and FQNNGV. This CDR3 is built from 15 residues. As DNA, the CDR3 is TGTGCCAGCAGCCCGATCGCGACGAACACAGATACGCAGTATTTT. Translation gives CASSPIATNTDTQYF.

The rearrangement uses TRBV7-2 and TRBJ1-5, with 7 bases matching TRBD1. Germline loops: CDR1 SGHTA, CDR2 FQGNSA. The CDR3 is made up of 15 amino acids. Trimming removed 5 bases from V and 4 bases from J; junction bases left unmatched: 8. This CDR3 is CASSAFGTANQPQHF. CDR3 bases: TGTGCCAGCAGCGCGTTCGGGACAGCTAATCAGCCCCAGCATTTT.

This CDR3 is CASSPGVTRTDTQYF. The CDR3 DNA reads TGTGCCAGCTCACCGGGGGTTACACGCACAGATACGCAGTATTTT. V gene TRBV18 combines with J gene TRBJ2-3; tentatively, D is TRBD1 or TRBD2 (5 bases each). This CDR3 is built from 15 residues. Looked up from germline, CDR1 is KGHSH and CDR2 is LQKENI. The V and J ends lost 3 bases and 1 base respectively, with 11 bases between them. Full variable domain (outside the CDR3, taken from reference TRBV18 and TRBJ2-3): NAGVMQNPRHLVRRRGQEARLRCSPMKGHSHVYWYRQLPEEGLKFMVYLQKENIIDESGMPKERFSAEFPKEGPSILRIQQVVRGDSAAYFCASSPGVTRTDTQYFGPGTRLTVL.

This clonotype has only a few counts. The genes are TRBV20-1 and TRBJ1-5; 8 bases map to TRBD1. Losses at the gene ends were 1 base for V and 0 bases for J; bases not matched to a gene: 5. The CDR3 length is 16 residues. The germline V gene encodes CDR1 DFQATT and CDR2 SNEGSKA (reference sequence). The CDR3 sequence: CSARGPGTGSNQPQHF. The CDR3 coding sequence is TGCAGTGCTAGAGGGCCCGGGACAGGTAGCAATCAGCCCCAGCATTTT.

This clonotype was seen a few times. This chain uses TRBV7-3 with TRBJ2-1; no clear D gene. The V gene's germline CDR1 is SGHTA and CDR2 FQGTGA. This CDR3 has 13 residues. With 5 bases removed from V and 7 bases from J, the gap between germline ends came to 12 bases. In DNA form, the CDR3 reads TGTGCCAGCAGCGCCGGGTCGTCTAATGAGCAGTTCTTC. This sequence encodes CASSAGSSNEQFF.

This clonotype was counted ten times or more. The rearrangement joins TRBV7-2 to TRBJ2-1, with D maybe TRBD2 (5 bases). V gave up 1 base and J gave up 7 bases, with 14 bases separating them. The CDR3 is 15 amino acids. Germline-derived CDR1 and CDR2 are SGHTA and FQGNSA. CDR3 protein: CASSLVLGWRNEQFF. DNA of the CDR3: TGTGCCAGCAGCTTAGTTTTGGGCTGGAGGAATGAGCAGTTCTTC.

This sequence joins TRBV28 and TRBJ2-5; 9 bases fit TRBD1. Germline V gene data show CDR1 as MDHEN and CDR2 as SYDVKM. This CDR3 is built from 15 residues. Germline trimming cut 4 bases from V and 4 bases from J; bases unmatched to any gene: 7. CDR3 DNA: TGTGCCAGCAGTTCCCCCGGGACAGGGAGAGAGACCCAGTACTTC. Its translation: CASSSPGTGRETQYF.

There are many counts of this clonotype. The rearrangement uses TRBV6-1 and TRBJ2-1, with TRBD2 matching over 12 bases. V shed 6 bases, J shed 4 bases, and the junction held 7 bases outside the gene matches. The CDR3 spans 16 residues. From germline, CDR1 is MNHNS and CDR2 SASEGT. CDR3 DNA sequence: TGTGCCAGCAGCCCTGGACTAGCGGGACCTTACAATGAGCAGTTCTTC. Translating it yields CASSPGLAGPYNEQFF.